A selection of T cell receptor beta chains follows, all from one sample in a study of blood T cell repertoires in COVID-19. Data came from immunoSEQ multiplex PCR; TCRdb stores just in-frame clones and leaves some out. The sample includes roughly 67,000 clones, around 80% seen only once; the top ten take about 24%. The specimen sequenced was peripheral blood. Receptors originate from a human donor in a cohort sampled during active COVID-19. The conserved cysteine and the conserved F or W are not part of the CDR3 here. Fields, in order: V gene, CDR3 protein.

TRBV6-5 | ASSSAGPKNSPLH
TRBV27 | ASSWILTSGNEQF
TRBV5-8 | ASSPRTLNEKLF
TRBV27 | ASSFGTGGLNQPQH
TRBV4-1 | ASSPQQRESGETQY
TRBV6-1 | ASSENTGVNSPLH
TRBV28 | ASSLSSVGTGWSSSNQPQH
TRBV27 | ASSLTGQGGHEQF
TRBV12-3/TRBV12-4 | ASSWGRTGGYT
TRBV30 | AWSVQGLTNTGELF
TRBV7-8 | ASSRGGPADTQY
TRBV7-8 | ASSLSSFNSPLH
TRBV29-1 | SVATSGGSTDTQY
TRBV7-9 | ASSIRTGATSRMNTEAF
TRBV29-1 | SVARQGTYNEQF
TRBV18 | ASSPPGGYGYT
TRBV7-9 | ASSGSGRTDTQY
TRBV4-1 | ASSQEGIGTSGRGSYNEQF
TRBV10-3 | AISPGSSGNTDTQY
TRBV14 | ASSQGARLGYEQY
TRBV10-3 | AISTPNNEQF
TRBV2 | ASSEGTKNTYEQY
TRBV18 | ASSPSEINYGYT
TRBV19 | ASSIRRSNQPQH
TRBV6-4 | ASSDWWDSKISYEQY
TRBV18 | ASSPGSDYGYT
TRBV6-6 | ASSPQGSKGAF
TRBV7-6 | ASSLQDYGNTIY
TRBV7-9 | ASSSSGGGAETQY
TRBV5-1 | ASSLWGESTDTQY
TRBV5-1 | ASSPGGIQETQY
TRBV6-4 | ASSEYGLAILSV
TRBV7-9 | ASSPRQQQNEQF
TRBV3-1/TRBV3-2 | ASSQGTAYGYT
TRBV7-9 | ASSLGTATNEKLF
TRBV7-2 | ASSLTRGSYEQY
TRBV2 | ASSAGMSTDTQY
TRBV15 | ATSRIPGQGARDYGYT
TRBV5-6 | ASSQAGQGVYEQY